The source of this T cell receptor (beta chain) is a study of HIV-infected patients and healthy controls. The CDR3 is 14 residues long. The V end was cut by 0 bases, the J end by 1 base, with 6 bases between. In germline, CDR1 is KGHSY, CDR2 FQNENV. The table lists this clonotype with many counts. cDNA was made from about 510 ng RNA using alpha and beta constant primers. Each of the alpha and beta chains got its own library through chain-specific third strand synthesis with indices. TCRdb fed the 5' RACE reads into MiXCR, producing one record per CDR3 protein. The table lists more than 15,000 distinct CDR3 sequences, around 8.3% of them singletons. The repertoire came from unfractionated whole blood and reflected all unsorted peripheral T cells. RNA came from 2 to 3 ml of peripheral blood.

The sequence was obtained from an adult in good health. The sequenced sample was blood. The chain recombines TRBV16 with TRBJ2-5; the D is unclear. CDR3 sequence (DNA): TGTGCCAGCAGCCAATCGACCAGCCAAGAGACCCAGTACTTC. Protein product: CASSQSTSQETQYF. Variable domain in full (rest from reference TRBV16 and TRBJ2-5): GEEVAQTPKHLVRGEGQKAKLYCAPIKGHSYVFWYQQVLKNEFKFLISFQNENVFDETGMPKERFSAKCLPNSPCSLEIQATKLEDSAVYFCASSQSTSQETQYFGPGTRLLVL.